This T cell receptor beta chain was captured by sequencing in a study of Graves' ophthalmopathy and Graves' hyperthyroidism (dated by TCRdb to 2017 to 2018). Notes on the research overall: Peripheral blood was collected before any treatment was given, at the time of initial diagnosis. An independent validation cohort was composed of 18 hyperthyroidism patients and approximately 15 patients who later progressed from hyperthyroidism to ophthalmopathy. To explore V-J signatures distinguishing ophthalmopathy from hyperthyroidism, a discovery set of about 99 patients (around 42 ophthalmopathy, about 57 stable hyperthyroidism) was enrolled. To tell Graves' ophthalmopathy apart from Graves' hyperthyroidism, and to predict which patients would progress to ophthalmopathy, the study relied on TCR beta repertoire signatures. After sampling, hyperthyroidism patients received methimazole starting at 30 mg daily, and ophthalmopathy patients received high-dose intravenous methylprednisolone. In total, some 140 blood samples were TCR-sequenced: approximately 42 ophthalmopathy, under 80 hyperthyroidism and some 17 hyperthyroidism-to-ophthalmopathy patients. In roughly six hyperthyroidism patients, the T-cell repertoires found in thyroid tissue were compared with those found in blood. The 95 to 100 discovery patients were divided at random into training and test sets in a 7:3 ratio. Points the paper makes about the study in general: Sample size was not statistically predetermined, and group allocation was not concealed from the investigators. In validation, the model predicted ophthalmopathy progression with about 71% sensitivity and approximately 75% specificity; some twelve predicted patients were CT-confirmed with GO in a median of about 6.1 months. Most of the expanded thyroid clonotypes with a frequency above 0.001 were also detected in blood, and it was suggested that the thyroid immune response may be reflected by blood repertoires. The 13-signature model separated ophthalmopathy from stable hyperthyroidism with around 90% sensitivity and about 81% specificity in cross-validation, and 80%/75% in the test set.

Taken from the germline V gene, the CDR1 and CDR2 loops are MNHEY and SVGEGT. Its CDR3 holds 14 amino acids, cysteine through phenylalanine. Kept here is only the CDR3 DNA, which spans 42 bases and is read in frame from base 1. Relative to germline, V is missing 7 bases and J is missing 2 bases, with 7 bases of the junction outside any gene match. About this clonotype: The specificity of this receptor is unknown. No much larger clonotype is one base removed from it; base qualities were not supplied.

Ophthalmopathy patients were characterized by moderately to severely active disease, a Clinical Activity Score of at least 3, a NOSPECS grade of at least 4, and a disease duration under 3 months. Anyone with other autoimmune diseases, uncontrolled infections, pregnancy or lactation was excluded from the study. Diagnosis relied on clinical symptoms, serum thyroxine, TRAb, thyroid ultrasound and orbital computed tomography. Using Ficoll-Paque density gradient centrifugation, PBMCs were isolated from 8.5 to 10 ml of fresh peripheral blood. Trizol reagent was used to extract the total RNA, and its quality was then checked on an Agilent 2100 Bioanalyzer. For repertoire sequencing, TCR beta CDR3 regions were amplified from RNA transcripts. The first round of RT-PCR was done with HTBI primers and the Qiagen OneStep RT-PCR kit, and was followed by a second round of multiplex PCR, then size selection and purification. The libraries underwent paired-end sequencing with 100 bp reads on an Illumina HiSeq2000. The authors' analysis ran thus. SOAPnuke was used to process the reads, throwing out any read that had adapters, had uncalled bases, had a mean Phred below 15, or lacked an exact constant-primer or identifier match. COPE v1.2.5 was used to merge high-quality paired reads. Unique nucleotide sequences were defined as clonotypes and aligned to IMGT TRB V, D and J references using MiTCR v1.1. The analysis was limited to V-J combinations with a frequency above 0.0001, which together covered over 99% of the repertoires. For each V-J combination, a TCR clonal expansion and chaos score was defined as the ratio of F50 clonal expansion to chaos observed in the TCRdist matrix. Welch's t-statistics and random forest were used to narrow the features down to about twelve V-J combinations, which were then fed into a naive Bayes classifier. Thyroid-blood repertoire similarity was quantified with the Morisita-Horn index. The raw public reads went through TCRdb reprocessing: fastp at Q25, MiXCR clone calling, in-frame beta chains kept. Every distinct CDR3 protein forms one entry, paired with its most common genes and DNA. TCRdb assigned the V and J calls; the authors' analysis was not used. The sample table holds roughly 400,000 distinct CDR3 sequences, of which around 16% were seen once. The top ten clonotypes cover around 1.6% of the sample.

The V gene is TRBV6-2 or TRBV6-3 and the J gene is TRBJ2-7; 8 central nucleotides agree with TRBD1. Input material: peripheral blood. This TCR derives from a woman under 30 with Graves' ophthalmopathy. Donor details come from another sample of the same person, matched by shared clones. The CDR3 loop reads CASTGTGSPYEQYF. In nucleotide form, the sequence is TGTGCCAGCACTGGGACAGGCTCCCCCTACGAGCAGTACTTC.